Each of the 25 T cell receptor beta chains below was sequenced from the same sample in a study of response to subunit inactivated influenza vaccine. TCRdb called the RT-PCR reads again in MiXCR, with one record for every CDR3 protein. The sample yields about 310,000 distinct CDR3 sequences, roughly 22% seen once. The sequences come from PBMCs from blood, collected less than 22 months after vaccination. The source is a man between 50 and 70 years old who received an inactivated influenza vaccine.

The CDR3 spells CSARSGDTYEQYF. As DNA, the CDR3 is TGCAGTGCTAGAAGCGGGGACACCTACGAGCAGTACTTC. The rearrangement links TRBV20-1 to TRBJ2-7, with a weak D call TRBD2 (7 bases). The CDR3 extends over 13 amino acids. From germline, CDR1 is DFQATT and CDR2 SNEGSKA (reference sequence). V was pared by 2 bases and J by 2 bases, with 10 bases between.

This clonotype was counted a few times. V is TRBV6-2 or TRBV6-3 and J is TRBJ2-7; D not certain. Germline CDR1 is MNHEY and CDR2 is SVGEGT. Trimming took off 5 bases at V and 7 bases at J, with 9 bases between the two ends. The CDR3 totals 11 residues. CDR3 protein: CASSPWYEQYF. CDR3 bases: TGTGCCAGCAGTCCCTGGTATGAGCAGTACTTC.

This clonotype was seen only a few times. V is TRBV5-1 and J is TRBJ1-2; D unclear. V lost 1 base and J 2 bases, leaving 9 bases between the germline ends. The CDR3 runs to 14 residues. Germline CDR1 is SGHRS and CDR2 is YFSETQ. The CDR3 nucleotides read TGCGCCAGCAGCTTGTCCGTCAGCAACTATGGCTACACCTTC. Amino acid sequence: CASSLSVSNYGYTF.

The chain links TRBV9 to TRBJ1-6; unclear D gene. V gave up 1 base and J gave up 6 bases, with 5 bases separating them. This CDR3 comprises 13 residues. The germline gives CDR1 SGDLS, CDR2 YYNGEE. The CDR3 DNA reads as TGTGCCAGCAGCGTACAGGTTAATTCACCCCTCCACTTT. It codes for CASSVQVNSPLHF.

The rearrangement uses TRBV20-1 and TRBJ1-5, with D possibly being TRBD1 (5 bases). CDR1 is DFQATT and CDR2 is SNEGSKA in the germline V gene (reference sequence). V was clipped by 3 bases and J by 2 bases, with 14 bases between them. The CDR3 length is 15 residues. The CDR3 spells CSASSPGVRNQPQHF. CDR3 nucleotide sequence: TGCAGTGCTAGTTCCCCGGGGGTACGCAATCAGCCCCAGCATTTT.

This clonotype was counted a few times. The chain's CDR3 is CASNGRLNTEAFF. The CDR3 DNA is TGTGCCAGCAACGGCAGGTTGAACACTGAAGCTTTCTTT. This chain connects TRBV28 to TRBJ1-1; D is ambiguous. Germline CDR1 MDHEN, CDR2 SYDVKM. This CDR3 has 13 residues. The V end lost 7 bases, the J end lost 0 bases, and 9 bases lay between the germline ends.

The gene calls are TRBV6-2 or TRBV6-3 and TRBJ2-1; perhaps TRBD2 as D (6 bases). The V end lost 6 bases, the J end lost 6 bases, and 9 bases lay between the germline ends. Looked up from germline, CDR1 is MNHEY and CDR2 is SVGEGT. The CDR3 loop spans 12 amino acids. Here the CDR3 DNA reads TGTGCCAGCAGCCGACTAGTCAATGAGCAGTTCTTC. Protein product: CASSRLVNEQFF.

The rearrangement uses TRBV19 and TRBJ1-4; 9 bases align to TRBD1. The CDR3 contains 13 residues. V was pared by 7 bases and J by 6 bases, with 3 bases of the junction left unmatched. CDR1 and CDR2 (germline): LNHDA, SQIVND (reference sequence). Here the CDR3 reads CASIDRGYEKLFF. For the CDR3, the DNA is TGTGCCAGTATCGACAGGGGGTATGAAAAACTGTTTTTT.

This clonotype came up a few times. The J gene is TRBJ2-2, the V gene TRBV6-5, with D unclear. CDR1 and CDR2 (germline): MNHEY, SVGAGI. The CDR3 runs 12 residues. With 5 bases removed from V and 7 bases from J, the gap between germline ends came to 8 bases. CDR3 bases: TGTGCCAGCAGTGAGAAGGGCGGGGAGCTGTTTTTT. It yields the protein CASSEKGGELFF.

V and J are TRBV20-1 and TRBJ2-7, with TRBD2 matching 9 bases. Per the germline V gene, CDR1 is DFQATT and CDR2 is SNEGSKA (reference sequence). The CDR3 has 13 residues. With V trimmed by 4 bases and J by 3 bases, 4 bases remained unmatched. This chain's CDR3 is CSATSSGIYEQYF. The DNA for the CDR3 is TGCAGTGCTACGTCTAGCGGGATCTACGAGCAGTACTTC.

This clonotype has more than one count but fewer than ten. This chain joins TRBV6-5 and TRBJ1-5; the D gene is possibly TRBD1 (6 bases). This CDR3 region has 16 residues. The V gene's germline CDR1 is MNHEY and CDR2 SVGAGI. Trimming cost V 4 bases and J 1 base, with 14 bases left between them. DNA for the CDR3: TGTGCCAGCAGTTTTAGGGGGGGGGAGAGCAATCAGCCCCAGCATTTT. Its protein is CASSFRGGESNQPQHF.

This clonotype was picked up a small number of times. The chain is built from TRBV11-2 and TRBJ1-6, with D possibly matching TRBD1 (6 bases). The CDR3 has 15 residues. The germline V gene has CDR1 SGHAT and CDR2 FQNNGV. Trimming removed 1 base at V and 11 bases at J, with 15 bases between. The CDR3 nucleotides read TGTGCCAGCAGCTTAGTAAGGGGGGTAACGACACCCCTCCACTTT. This codes for CASSLVRGVTTPLHF.

The rearrangement links TRBV5-1 to TRBJ2-5, with a weak D call TRBD2 (5 bases). This CDR3 spans 15 amino acids. The germline V gene has CDR1 SGHRS and CDR2 YFSETQ. Trimming took 0 bases from V and 1 from J, leaving 10 bases between them. The CDR3 DNA sequence: TGCGCCAGCAGCTTGGATCCAGGAGGCCAAGAGACCCAGTACTTC. Amino acid sequence: CASSLDPGGQETQYF.

The chain has TRBV18 and TRBJ2-3, with TRBD1 identical over 7 bases. Germline trimming cut 3 bases from V and 6 bases from J; bases unmatched to any gene: 12. The CDR3 is made up of 16 amino acids. Germline CDR1 is KGHSH and CDR2 is LQKENI. The chain's CDR3 is CASSPRDREFLDTQYF. The CDR3 DNA is TGTGCCAGCTCACCTAGAGACAGGGAGTTTCTGGATACGCAGTATTTT. Drawing the rest from reference TRBV18 and TRBJ2-3, the complete variable domain is NAGVMQNPRHLVRRRGQEARLRCSPMKGHSHVYWYRQLPEEGLKFMVYLQKENIIDESGMPKERFSAEFPKEGPSILRIQQVVRGDSAAYFCASSPRDREFLDTQYFGPGTRLTVL.

There are a few counts of this clonotype. The V and J genes are TRBV7-6 and TRBJ1-2, with no clear D. The ends were cut back, 5 bases at V and 1 base at J, with 17 bases in the middle. Germline V gene data show CDR1 as SGHVS and CDR2 as FNYEAQ. The CDR3 consists of 16 residues. CDR3 nucleotides: TGTGCCAGCAGCCCGATTACCGACAATTTTAACTATGGCTACACCTTC. Translating gives CASSPITDNFNYGYTF.

The chain is built from TRBV29-1 and TRBJ2-1; D may be TRBD1 or TRBD2 (5 bases each). Looked up from germline, CDR1 is SQVTM and CDR2 is ANQGSEA. The CDR3 spans 10 residues. The V end was cut by 7 bases, the J end by 9 bases, with 10 bases between. The CDR3 region is CSGDGVEQFF. CDR3 nucleotides: TGCAGCGGGGACGGTGTTGAGCAGTTCTTC.

The rearrangement joins TRBV12-3 or TRBV12-4 to TRBJ1-1; D is unresolved. This CDR3 spans 15 amino acids. Trimming took 3 bases from V and 2 from J, leaving 13 bases between them. The CDR3 reads CASSFLQPGNTEAFF. The CDR3, as DNA: TGTGCCAGCAGTTTTCTCCAGCCCGGCAACACTGAAGCTTTCTTT.

The chain has TRBV20-1 and TRBJ2-2, with D possibly being TRBD2 (7 bases). The V end lost 5 bases, the J end lost 2 bases, and 12 bases lay between the germline ends. Germline CDR1 DFQATT, CDR2 SNEGSKA (reference sequence). The CDR3 loop spans 14 amino acids. CDR3 region: CSAPRGGNTGELFF. Here the CDR3 DNA reads TGCAGTGCTCCAAGGGGGGGAAACACCGGGGAGCTGTTTTTT.

This clonotype was counted a few times. The chain combines TRBV2 with TRBJ1-1; no clear D. This CDR3 comprises 14 residues. Germline assignment: CDR1 SNHLY and CDR2 FYNNEI. V was cut by 7 bases and J by 0 bases, with 12 bases left in between. The CDR3 reads CASKDRSMNTEAFF. The CDR3 DNA is TGTGCCAGCAAAGACCGCTCTATGAACACTGAAGCTTTCTTT.

This clonotype came up a few times. The chain employs TRBV20-1 and TRBJ1-5; D uncertain. V was shortened by 3 bases and J by 1 base, with 7 bases between the two germline ends. There are 13 residues in the CDR3. The germline V gene has CDR1 DFQATT and CDR2 SNEGSKA (reference sequence). In DNA, the CDR3 is TGCAGTGCTAGTGGTCACAGCAATCAGCCCCAGCATTTT. Translated, it gives CSASGHSNQPQHF.

The chain is built from TRBV20-1 and TRBJ1-2; TRBD1 might be the D (5 bases). V lost 6 bases and J 5 bases, leaving 10 bases between the germline ends. Germline loops: CDR1 DFQATT, CDR2 SNEGSKA (reference sequence). The CDR3 runs 11 residues. The CDR3 reads CSAGGGYGYTF. DNA of the CDR3: TGCAGTGCCGGGGGTGGGTATGGCTACACCTTC.

This clonotype was observed many times. V gene TRBV7-2 combines with J gene TRBJ2-7, with D unresolved. This CDR3 is 15 amino acids long. CDR1 and CDR2 (germline): SGHTA, FQGNSA. Trimming cost V 1 base and J 2 bases, with 12 bases left between them. CDR3 sequence reads: CASSLGFRSPYEQYF. Here the CDR3 DNA reads TGTGCCAGCAGCTTAGGATTCAGGTCTCCCTACGAGCAGTACTTC.

This clonotype has a handful of counts. The chain has TRBV6-2 or TRBV6-3 and TRBJ2-7; D perhaps matches TRBD1 (6 bases). The V and J ends lost 6 bases and 5 bases respectively, with 11 bases between them. The CDR3 covers 12 residues. The V gene's germline CDR1 is MNHEY and CDR2 SVGEGT. CDR3 sequence (DNA): TGTGCCAGCAGATTACAGGGAGACGAGCAGTACTTC. It yields the protein CASRLQGDEQYF.

This clonotype was recorded many times. V gene TRBV28 combines with J gene TRBJ1-6; 9 nucleotides agree with TRBD1. J lost 6 bases, V lost 6 bases, and 0 bases had no gene match. This CDR3 has 13 residues. Germline V lookup: CDR1 MDHEN, CDR2 SYDVKM. CDR3 sequence reads: CASRDRGNSPLHF. CDR3 DNA: TGTGCCAGCAGGGACAGGGGTAATTCACCCCTCCACTTT.

The sample holds many counts of this clonotype. V and J are TRBV3-1 and TRBJ1-2; the match to TRBD1 covers 7 bases. This CDR3 comprises 13 residues. In germline, CDR1 is LGHDT, CDR2 YNNKEL (reference sequence). J lost 9 bases, V lost 0 bases, and 4 bases had no gene match. CDR3 protein: CASSQDDRARYTF. The CDR3 nucleotides read TGTGCCAGCAGCCAAGACGACAGGGCTCGCTACACCTTC.